One sample yielded the 6 T cell receptor beta chains listed below, sequenced in a study of early T cells in non-severe SARS-CoV-2 infection (dated by TCRdb to the early 2020s). Receptor libraries were prepared by 5' RACE. Sequencer: NextSeq 500. TCRdb trimmed the raw reads at Q25, called clones with MiXCR and kept productive beta chains. Each record represents a unique CDR3 protein, reported with the most common genes and DNA among its rows. The sample has about 60,000 distinct CDR3 sequences on record, roughly 5.9% of them singletons. The ten largest clones add up to about 7% of the sample. Sequencing was performed on whole blood. These receptors were collected from an adult who was a healthcare worker with PCR-confirmed SARS-CoV-2 infection or an uninfected control (not recorded which).

This clonotype has more than one count but fewer than ten. The chain joins TRBV7-2 to TRBJ2-2; no firm D call. The germline gives CDR1 SGHTA, CDR2 FQGNSA. CDR3 length: 13 residues. With 4 bases removed from V and 6 bases from J, the gap between germline ends came to 9 bases. The CDR3 DNA sequence: TGTGCCAGCAGCTCGGCGATCCCCGGGGAGCTGTTTTTT. It is translated as CASSSAIPGELFF.

The V and J genes are TRBV12-3 or TRBV12-4 and TRBJ1-1; TRBD1 is a possible D gene (6 bases). V lost 3 bases to trimming and J lost 2 bases, with 10 bases between them. The CDR3 loop spans 14 amino acids. This CDR3 reads CASSFEGGNTEAFF. DNA of the CDR3: TGTGCCAGCAGTTTCGAGGGGGGCAACACTGAAGCTTTCTTT.

This clonotype was seen many times. The V call is TRBV29-1, the J call TRBJ2-2; 12 nucleotides match TRBD1. CDR1 is SQVTM and CDR2 is ANQGSEA in the germline V gene. The CDR3 runs to 14 residues. Losses at the gene ends were 6 bases for V and 5 bases for J; bases not matched to a gene: 4. The CDR3 spells CSVWGQGATGELFF. For the CDR3, the DNA is TGCAGCGTCTGGGGACAGGGGGCAACCGGGGAGCTGTTTTTT.

This clonotype was seen many times. In DNA form, the CDR3 reads TGTGCCAGCAGTTGGGCAGGGCCGGTGGCGGCAGATACGCAGTATTTT. This sequence encodes CASSWAGPVAADTQYF. This chain connects TRBV12-3 or TRBV12-4 to TRBJ2-3; perhaps TRBD1 as D (5 bases). The CDR3 sequence is 16 residues long. V was clipped by 4 bases and J by 4 bases, with 18 bases between them.

This clonotype was observed many times. The V gene is TRBV7-2, the J gene TRBJ2-7, with TRBD1 matching 8 bases. From germline, CDR1 is SGHTA and CDR2 FQGNSA. This CDR3 contains 15 residues. V lost 5 bases to trimming and J lost 2 bases; unmatched junction nucleotides: 8. CDR3 sequence (DNA): TGTGCCAGCAGCCAACAGGGGGGCAAAGCCTACGAGCAGTACTTC. Translated: CASSQQGGKAYEQYF.

This clonotype appeared a few times. The V and J genes are TRBV19 and TRBJ1-5; D remains ambiguous. Germline CDR1 is LNHDA and CDR2 is SQIVND (reference sequence). This CDR3 has 15 amino acids. The V end was cut by 3 bases, the J end by 9 bases, with 18 bases between. The DNA of the CDR3 is TGTGCCAGTAGTATCAAGGCGCCACACACCCTGCCCCAGCATTTT. Translation: CASSIKAPHTLPQHF. The full variable domain, in which reference TRBV19 and TRBJ1-5 provide the parts outside the CDR3, is DGGITQSPKYLFRKEGQNVTLSCEQNLNHDAMYWYRQDPGQGLRLIYYSQIVNDFQKGDIAEGYSVSREKKESFPLTVTSAQKNPTAFYLCASSIKAPHTLPQHFGDGTRLSIL.